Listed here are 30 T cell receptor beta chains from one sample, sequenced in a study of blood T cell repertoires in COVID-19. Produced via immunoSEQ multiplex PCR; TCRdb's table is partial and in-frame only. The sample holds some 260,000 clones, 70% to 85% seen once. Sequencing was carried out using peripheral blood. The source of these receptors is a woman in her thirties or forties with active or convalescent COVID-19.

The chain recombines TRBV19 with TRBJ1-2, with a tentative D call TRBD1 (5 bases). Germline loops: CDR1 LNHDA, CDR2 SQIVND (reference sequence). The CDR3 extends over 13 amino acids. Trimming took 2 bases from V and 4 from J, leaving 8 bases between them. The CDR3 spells CASSIQGVYGYTF. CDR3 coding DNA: TGTGCCAGTAGTATACAAGGGGTCTATGGCTACACCTTC.

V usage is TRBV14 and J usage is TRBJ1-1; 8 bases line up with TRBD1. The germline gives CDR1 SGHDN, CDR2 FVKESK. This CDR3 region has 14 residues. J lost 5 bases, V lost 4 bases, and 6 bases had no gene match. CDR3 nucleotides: TGTGCCAGCAGCCCGGACAGGGTGGGGACTGAAGCTTTCTTT. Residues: CASSPDRVGTEAFF.

In nucleotides, the CDR3 is TGTGCCAGCAGTGTCGGGCTCTGGGGCACCTCTGGAAACACCATATATTTT. Translation: CASSVGLWGTSGNTIYF. The V and J genes are TRBV6-1 and TRBJ1-3; tentatively, D is TRBD1 (5 bases). This CDR3 spans 17 amino acids. Germline values: CDR1 MNHNS, CDR2 SASEGT. V was cut by 4 bases and J by 0 bases, with 16 bases left in between.

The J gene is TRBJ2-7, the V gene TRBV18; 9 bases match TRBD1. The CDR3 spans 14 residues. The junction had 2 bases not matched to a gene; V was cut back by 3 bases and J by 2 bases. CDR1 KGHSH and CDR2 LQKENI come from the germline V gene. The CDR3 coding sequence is TGTGCCAGCTCACCCGGGACAGGGACCTACGAGCAGTACGTC. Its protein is CASSPGTGTYEQYV.

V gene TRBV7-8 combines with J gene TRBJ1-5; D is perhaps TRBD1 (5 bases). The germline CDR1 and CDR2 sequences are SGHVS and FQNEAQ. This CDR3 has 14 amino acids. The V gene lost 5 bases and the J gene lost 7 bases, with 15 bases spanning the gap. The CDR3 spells CASSVGGSGQPQHF. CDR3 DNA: TGTGCCAGCAGCGTCGGGGGATCAGGACAGCCCCAGCATTTT.

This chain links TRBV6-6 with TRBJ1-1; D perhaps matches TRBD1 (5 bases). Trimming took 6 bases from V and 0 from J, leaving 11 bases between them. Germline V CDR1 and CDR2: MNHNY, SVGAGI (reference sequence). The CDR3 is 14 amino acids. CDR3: CASSGGKVNTEAFF. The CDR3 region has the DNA TGTGCCAGCAGCGGGGGGAAAGTGAACACTGAAGCTTTCTTT.

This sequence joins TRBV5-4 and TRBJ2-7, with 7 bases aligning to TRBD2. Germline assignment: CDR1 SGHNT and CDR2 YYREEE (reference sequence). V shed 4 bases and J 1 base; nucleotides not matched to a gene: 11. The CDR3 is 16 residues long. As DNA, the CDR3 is TGTGCCAGCAGCCCAGGCGGGGGTGCGGGATCCTACGAGCAGTACGTC. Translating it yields CASSPGGGAGSYEQYV.

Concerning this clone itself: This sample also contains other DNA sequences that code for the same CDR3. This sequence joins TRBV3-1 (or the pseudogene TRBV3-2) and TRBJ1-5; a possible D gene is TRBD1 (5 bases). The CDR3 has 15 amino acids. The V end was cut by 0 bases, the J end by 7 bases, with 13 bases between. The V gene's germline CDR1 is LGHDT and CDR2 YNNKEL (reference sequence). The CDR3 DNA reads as TGTGCCAGCAGCCAAGATGGTACAGGAGGGCAGCCCCAGCATTTT. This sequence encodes CASSQDGTGGQPQHF.

CDR3 loop: CASPRGFEETQYF. CDR3 sequence (DNA): TGTGCCAGCCCGCGGGGGTTTGAAGAGACCCAGTACTTC. This chain joins TRBV21-1 and TRBJ2-5; the table gives TRBD2 as D, unverified against the DNA. TRBV21-1 is marked as a pseudogene. The CDR3 has 13 amino acids.

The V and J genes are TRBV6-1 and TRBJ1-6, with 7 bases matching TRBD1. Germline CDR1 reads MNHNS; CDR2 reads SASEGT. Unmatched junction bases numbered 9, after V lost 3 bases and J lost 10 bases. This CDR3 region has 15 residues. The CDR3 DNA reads TGTGCCAGCAGTGACCTGACAGGGATGGTCTCACCCCTCCACTTT. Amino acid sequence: CASSDLTGMVSPLHF.

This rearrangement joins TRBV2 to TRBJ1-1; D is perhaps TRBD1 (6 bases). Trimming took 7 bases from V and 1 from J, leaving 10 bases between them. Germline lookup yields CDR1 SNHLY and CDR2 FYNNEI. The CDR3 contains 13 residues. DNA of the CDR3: TGTGCCAGCACCAAGGGGGAGAACACTGAAGCTTTCTTT. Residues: CASTKGENTEAFF.

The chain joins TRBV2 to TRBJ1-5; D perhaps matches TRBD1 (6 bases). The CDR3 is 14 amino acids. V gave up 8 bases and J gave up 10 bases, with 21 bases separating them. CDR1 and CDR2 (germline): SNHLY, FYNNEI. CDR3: CASHPPPGGTPQHF. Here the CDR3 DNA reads TGTGCCAGCCACCCTCCTCCGGGGGGGACACCCCAGCATTTT.

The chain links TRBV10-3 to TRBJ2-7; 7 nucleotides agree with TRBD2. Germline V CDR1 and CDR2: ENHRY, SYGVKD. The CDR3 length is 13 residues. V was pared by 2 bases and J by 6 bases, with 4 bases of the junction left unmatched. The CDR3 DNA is TGTGCCATCAGTGAGCCCTCGGGGGGCGAGCAGTACGTC. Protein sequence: CAISEPSGGEQYV.

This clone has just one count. CDR3 residues: CASSQGPGGAEAFF. In DNA form, the CDR3 reads TGCGCCAGCAGCCAAGGGCCGGGAGGGGCTGAAGCTTTCTTT. This chain links TRBV4-1 with TRBJ1-1; D is perhaps TRBD1 (5 bases). Trimming stripped 1 base from V and 6 bases from J, with 12 bases between. CDR1 is MGHRA and CDR2 is YSYEKL in the germline V gene. The CDR3 has 14 residues.

In DNA, the CDR3 is TGCGCCAGCAGCCAGAGGACAGGCGACACTGAAGCTTTCTTT. This encodes CASSQRTGDTEAFF. The chain is built from TRBV5-1 and TRBJ1-1; 7 bases are shared with TRBD1. Losses at the gene ends were 4 bases for V and 3 bases for J; bases not matched to a gene: 6. The CDR3 runs 14 residues. Per the germline V gene, CDR1 is SGHRS and CDR2 is YFSETQ.

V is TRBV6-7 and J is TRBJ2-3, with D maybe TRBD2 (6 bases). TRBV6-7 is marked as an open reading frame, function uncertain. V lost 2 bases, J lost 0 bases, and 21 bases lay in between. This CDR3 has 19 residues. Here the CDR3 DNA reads TGTGCCAGCAGTTACGCCAGGAGGGTCTCTTGGACTAGCACAGATACGCAGTATTTT. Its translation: CASSYARRVSWTSTDTQYF.

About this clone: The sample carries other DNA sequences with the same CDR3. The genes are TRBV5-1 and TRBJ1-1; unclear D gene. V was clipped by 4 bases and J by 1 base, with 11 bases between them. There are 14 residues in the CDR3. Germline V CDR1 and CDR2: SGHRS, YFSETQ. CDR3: CASSPGWGNTEAFF. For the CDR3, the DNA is TGCGCCAGCAGCCCGGGGTGGGGGAACACTGAAGCTTTCTTT.

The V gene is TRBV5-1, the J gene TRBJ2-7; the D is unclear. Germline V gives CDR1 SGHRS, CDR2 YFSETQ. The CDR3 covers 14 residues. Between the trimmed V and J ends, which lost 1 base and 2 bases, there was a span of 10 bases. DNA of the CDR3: TGCGCCAGCAGCTTGTACAGTCGGACCTACGAGCAGTACTTC. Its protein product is CASSLYSRTYEQYF.

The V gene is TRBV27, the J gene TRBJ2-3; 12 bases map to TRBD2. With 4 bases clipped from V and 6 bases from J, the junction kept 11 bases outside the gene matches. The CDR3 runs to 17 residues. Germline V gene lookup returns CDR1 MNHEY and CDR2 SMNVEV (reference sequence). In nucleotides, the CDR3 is TGTGCCAGCAGTTCCCTCCCCCTAGCGGGGGGGCCCGATACGCAGTATTTT. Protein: CASSSLPLAGGPDTQYF.

Here the CDR3 reads CASSPSGRIPEAFF. The CDR3 DNA is TGTGCCAGCTCACCGTCAGGGCGGATCCCTGAAGCTTTCTTT. This chain joins TRBV18 and TRBJ1-1; tentatively, D is TRBD1 (5 bases). The CDR3 length is 14 residues. V was pared by 3 bases and J by 6 bases, with 14 bases between. Germline V gene sequence: CDR1 KGHSH, CDR2 LQKENI.

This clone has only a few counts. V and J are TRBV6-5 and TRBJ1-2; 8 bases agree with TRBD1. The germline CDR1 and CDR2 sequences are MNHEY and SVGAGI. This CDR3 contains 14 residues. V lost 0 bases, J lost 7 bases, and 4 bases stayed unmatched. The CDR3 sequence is CASSYSQGASGYTF. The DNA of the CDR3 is TGTGCCAGCAGTTACTCCCAGGGGGCGTCTGGCTACACCTTC.

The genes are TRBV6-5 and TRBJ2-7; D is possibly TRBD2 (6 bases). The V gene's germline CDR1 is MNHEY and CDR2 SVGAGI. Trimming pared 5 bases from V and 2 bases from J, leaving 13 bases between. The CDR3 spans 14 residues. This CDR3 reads CASSRQSGAYEQYV. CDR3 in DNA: TGTGCCAGCAGTCGACAGTCGGGGGCCTACGAGCAGTACGTC.

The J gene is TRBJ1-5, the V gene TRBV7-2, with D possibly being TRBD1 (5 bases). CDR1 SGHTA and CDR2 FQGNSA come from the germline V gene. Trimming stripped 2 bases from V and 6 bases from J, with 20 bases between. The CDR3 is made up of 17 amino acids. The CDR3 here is CASSLRGRGSLSQPQHF. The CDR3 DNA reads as TGTGCCAGCAGCTTAAGGGGAAGGGGATCCCTGAGTCAGCCCCAGCATTTT.

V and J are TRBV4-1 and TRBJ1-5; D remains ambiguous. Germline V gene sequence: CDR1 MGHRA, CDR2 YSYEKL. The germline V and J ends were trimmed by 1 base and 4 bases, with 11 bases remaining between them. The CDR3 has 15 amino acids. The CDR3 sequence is CASSQVPGGNQPQHF. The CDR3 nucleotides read TGCGCCAGCAGCCAAGTTCCGGGAGGTAATCAGCCCCAGCATTTT.

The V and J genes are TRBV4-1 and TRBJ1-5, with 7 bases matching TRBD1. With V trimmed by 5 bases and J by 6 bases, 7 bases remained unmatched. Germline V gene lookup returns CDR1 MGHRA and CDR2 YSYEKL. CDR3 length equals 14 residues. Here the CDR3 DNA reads TGCGCCAGCAGCGCACAGGGGTCCGTTCAGCCCCAGCATTTT. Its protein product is CASSAQGSVQPQHF.

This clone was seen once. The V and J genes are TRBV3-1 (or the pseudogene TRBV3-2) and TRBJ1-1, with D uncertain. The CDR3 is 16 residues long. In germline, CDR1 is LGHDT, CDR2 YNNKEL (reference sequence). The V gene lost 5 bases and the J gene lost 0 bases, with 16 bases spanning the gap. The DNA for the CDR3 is TGTGCCAGCAGCTCCGGGGTCGGAGGCATGAACACTGAAGCTTTCTTT. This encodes CASSSGVGGMNTEAFF.

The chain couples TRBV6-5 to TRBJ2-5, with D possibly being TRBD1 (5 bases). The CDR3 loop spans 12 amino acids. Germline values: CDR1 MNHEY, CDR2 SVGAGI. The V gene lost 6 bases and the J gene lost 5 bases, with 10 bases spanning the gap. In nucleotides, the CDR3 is TGTGCCAGCAGAGACAGCAGCGAGACCCAGTACTTC. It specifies CASRDSSETQYF.

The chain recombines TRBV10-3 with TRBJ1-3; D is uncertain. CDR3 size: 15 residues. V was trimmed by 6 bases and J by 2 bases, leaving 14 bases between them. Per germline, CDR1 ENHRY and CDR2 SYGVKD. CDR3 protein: CAISAQAFTGNTIYF. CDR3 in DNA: TGTGCCATCAGCGCCCAGGCTTTTACTGGAAACACCATATATTTT.

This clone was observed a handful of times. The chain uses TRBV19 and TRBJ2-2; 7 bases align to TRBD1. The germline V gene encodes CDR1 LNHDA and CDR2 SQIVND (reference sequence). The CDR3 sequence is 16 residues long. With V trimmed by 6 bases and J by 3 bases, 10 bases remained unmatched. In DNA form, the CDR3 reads TGTGCCAGTAGCGCAAGGGGACAGCCTCACACCGGGGAGCTGTTTTTT. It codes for CASSARGQPHTGELFF. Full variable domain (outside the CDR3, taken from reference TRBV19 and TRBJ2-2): DGGITQSPKYLFRKEGQNVTLSCEQNLNHDAMYWYRQDPGQGLRLIYYSQIVNDFQKGDIAEGYSVSREKKESFPLTVTSAQKNPTAFYLCASSARGQPHTGELFFGEGSRLTVL.

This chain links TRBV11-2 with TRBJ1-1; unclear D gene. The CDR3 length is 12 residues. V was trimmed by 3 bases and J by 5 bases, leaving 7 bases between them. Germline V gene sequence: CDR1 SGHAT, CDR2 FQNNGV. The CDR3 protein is CASSLVRTEAFF. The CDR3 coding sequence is TGTGCCAGCAGCTTGGTCCGGACTGAAGCTTTCTTT.